The 14 T cell receptor beta chains given below trace back to one sample, sequenced in a study of T cell changes during pregnancy in multiple sclerosis. TCRdb's table, derived via immunoSEQ multiplex PCR, lists solely in-frame clones and lacks some. This sample yields about 80,000 clones, of which 90% to 95% are seen a single time; 1.4% belongs to the top ten. Sequencing used peripheral blood, obtained before pregnancy. These receptors were taken from a female donor with multiple sclerosis, enrolled in a pregnancy study.

CDR3 in amino acids: CASSPPWTGATDTQYF. The DNA of the CDR3 is TGTGCCAGTAGTCCTCCCTGGACAGGGGCGACAGATACGCAGTATTTT. V and J are TRBV19 and TRBJ2-3; 9 bases agree with TRBD1. Germline values: CDR1 LNHDA, CDR2 SQIVND (reference sequence). CDR3 length: 16 amino acids. V gave up 5 bases and J gave up 3 bases; unmatched junction bases: 9.

In this sample, this clone turned up once. CDR3 in DNA: TGTGCCAGCAGCTCGCTACTGGACGGGGAAATCACAGATACGCAGTATTTT. This gives the protein CASSSLLDGEITDTQYF. V and J are TRBV5-6 and TRBJ2-3; D may be TRBD2 (5 bases). The CDR3 is 17 amino acids. V dropped 3 bases and J dropped 2 bases, with 19 bases sitting between them. CDR1 and CDR2 from the germline V gene are SGHDT and YYEEEE.

The V call is TRBV6-5, the J call TRBJ1-4; D remains unclear. This CDR3 has 15 residues. The ends were cut back, 4 bases at V and 0 bases at J, with 9 bases in the middle. Germline V gives CDR1 MNHEY, CDR2 SVGAGI. This CDR3 is CASSSEGATNEKLFF. In nucleotides, the CDR3 is TGTGCCAGCAGTTCGGAGGGTGCAACTAATGAAAAACTGTTTTTT.

The chain uses TRBV27 and TRBJ1-2; tentatively, D is TRBD1 (6 bases). Per the germline V gene, CDR1 is MNHEY and CDR2 is SMNVEV (reference sequence). This CDR3 spans 12 amino acids. V was pared by 9 bases and J by 0 bases, with 8 bases between. The CDR3 loop reads CASRGTNYGYTF. As DNA, the CDR3 is TGTGCCAGTAGGGGGACTAACTATGGCTACACCTTC.

The chain combines TRBV30 with TRBJ2-1, with unresolved D. Trimming cost V 2 bases and J 7 bases, with 6 bases left between them. The V gene's germline CDR1 is GTSNPN and CDR2 SVGIG (reference sequence). The CDR3 length is 11 residues. CDR3 DNA: TGTGCCTGGAGTTCGAGAAATGAGCAGTTCTTC. This encodes CAWSSRNEQFF.

CDR3 region: CASREGAGTEAFF. In DNA form, the CDR3 reads TGTGCCAGCAGGGAGGGGGCTGGCACTGAAGCTTTCTTT. This chain joins TRBV7-9 and TRBJ1-1; TRBD1 aligns across 7 bases. CDR3 length equals 13 residues. Germline V gene lookup returns CDR1 SEHNR and CDR2 FQNEAQ (reference sequence). V lost 6 bases, J lost 4 bases, and 5 bases stayed unmatched.

This rearrangement joins TRBV9 to TRBJ1-1; D may be TRBD1 (5 bases). The V and J ends lost 3 bases and 0 bases respectively, with 12 bases between them. The V gene's germline CDR1 is SGDLS and CDR2 YYNGEE. This CDR3 spans 15 amino acids. DNA for the CDR3: TGTGCCAGCAGCGCCCTCGGACAAATGAACACTGAAGCTTTCTTT. Protein sequence: CASSALGQMNTEAFF.

The chain has TRBV18 and TRBJ2-7, with D perhaps TRBD1 (7 bases). Germline CDR1 and CDR2: KGHSH and LQKENI. Trimming took off 3 bases at V and 4 bases at J, with 16 bases between the two ends. This CDR3 has 15 residues. The CDR3 region is CASSPPDRTNYEQYF. The CDR3, as DNA: TGTGCCAGCTCACCCCCGGACAGGACTAATTACGAGCAGTACTTC.

This sequence joins TRBV25-1 and TRBJ1-4; D is possibly TRBD1 (5 bases). In germline, CDR1 is MGHDK, CDR2 SYGVNS. Trimming shortened V by 6 bases and J by 2 bases, and 19 bases separated the two germline ends. The length of the CDR3 is 17 residues. The chain's CDR3 is CASSRGPGFFTNEKLFF. The CDR3 DNA sequence: TGTGCCAGCAGCCGAGGACCAGGGTTTTTCACTAATGAAAAACTGTTTTTT.

The chain links TRBV10-3 to TRBJ2-7; TRBD2 matches at 7 bases. This CDR3 spans 15 amino acids. Germline lookup yields CDR1 ENHRY and CDR2 SYGVKD. Losses at the gene ends were 0 bases for V and 2 bases for J; bases not matched to a gene: 4. The DNA for the CDR3 is TGTGCCATCAGTGAGTCGGTGGGGGGGGCCTACGAGCAGTACTTC. Its translation: CAISESVGGAYEQYF.

V usage is TRBV10-3 and J usage is TRBJ2-7, with 7 bases lining up with TRBD1. With 10 bases clipped from V and 3 bases from J, the junction kept 6 bases outside the gene matches. This CDR3 spans 12 amino acids. Germline V gene lookup returns CDR1 ENHRY and CDR2 SYGVKD. The CDR3 here is CASGQEDYEQYF. The CDR3 bases are TGTGCCAGCGGACAGGAGGACTACGAGCAGTACTTC.

With regard to this clone: One junction end disagrees with the germline gene, perhaps due to a read error. The chain employs TRBV7-7 and TRBJ2-7, with D possibly being TRBD1 (5 bases). Germline CDR1 is SSHAT and CDR2 is FNYEAQ (reference sequence). This CDR3 is built from 14 residues. CDR3 region: CASSRTDSSYEQYF. The CDR3 DNA follows: TGTGCTAGCAGCCGAACAGACAGCTCCTACGAGCAGTACTTC.

The chain combines TRBV2 with TRBJ2-5; 10 positions agree with TRBD2. This CDR3 region has 18 residues. Trimming took 4 bases from V and 0 from J; bases not matched to a gene: 11. CDR1 and CDR2 (germline): SNHLY, FYNNEI. Here the CDR3 DNA reads TGTGCCAGCAGTGGAGGCCTTACGACTAGCGGGTACCAAGAGACCCAGTACTTC. The encoded protein is CASSGGLTTSGYQETQYF.

The chain uses TRBV13 and TRBJ1-5; D call uncertain. CDR3 length: 12 residues. Germline assignment: CDR1 PRHDT and CDR2 FYEKMQ (reference sequence). V was pared by 5 bases and J by 8 bases, with 10 bases between. CDR3 nucleotides: TGTGCCAGCAGCCCCCGCGGAAAGCCCCAGCATTTT. Translated: CASSPRGKPQHF.